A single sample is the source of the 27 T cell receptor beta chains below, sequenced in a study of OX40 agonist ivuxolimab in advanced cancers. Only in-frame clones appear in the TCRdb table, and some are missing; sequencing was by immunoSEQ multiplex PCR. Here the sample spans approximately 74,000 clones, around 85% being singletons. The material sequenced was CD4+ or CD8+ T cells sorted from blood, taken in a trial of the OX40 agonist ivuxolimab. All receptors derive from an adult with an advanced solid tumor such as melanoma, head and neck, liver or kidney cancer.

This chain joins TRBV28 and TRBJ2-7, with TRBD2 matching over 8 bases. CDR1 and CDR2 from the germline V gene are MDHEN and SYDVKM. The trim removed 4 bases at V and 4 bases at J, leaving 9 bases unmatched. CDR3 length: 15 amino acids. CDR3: CASSWTPGGRYEQYF. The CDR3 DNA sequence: TGTGCCAGCAGTTGGACCCCGGGAGGGCGGTACGAGCAGTACTTC.

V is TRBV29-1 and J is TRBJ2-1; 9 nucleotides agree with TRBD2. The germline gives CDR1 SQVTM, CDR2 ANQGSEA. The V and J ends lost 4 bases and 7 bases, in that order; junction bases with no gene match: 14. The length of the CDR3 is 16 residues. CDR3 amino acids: CSVAGLAGPLGNEQFF. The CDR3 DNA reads TGCAGCGTTGCGGGGCTAGCGGGGCCCCTGGGTAATGAGCAGTTCTTC.

Here the CDR3 DNA reads TGTGCCAGCAGCTCATTCGGGGGACTCTTCTCTGGGGCCAACGTCCTGACTTTC. Protein: CASSSFGGLFSGANVLTF. The J gene is TRBJ2-6, the V gene TRBV7-9, with a weak D call TRBD2 (6 bases). The germline V and J ends were trimmed by 4 bases and 0 bases, with 16 bases remaining between them. Germline V gene data show CDR1 as SEHNR and CDR2 as FQNEAQ (reference sequence). This CDR3 has 18 residues.

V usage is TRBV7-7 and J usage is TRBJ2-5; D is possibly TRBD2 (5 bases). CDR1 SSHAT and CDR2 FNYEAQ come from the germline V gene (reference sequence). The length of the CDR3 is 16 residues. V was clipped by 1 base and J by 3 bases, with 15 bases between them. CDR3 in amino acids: CASSLGLGGSKETQYF. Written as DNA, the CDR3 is TGTGCCAGCAGCTTAGGCCTCGGAGGTAGTAAAGAGACCCAGTACTTC.

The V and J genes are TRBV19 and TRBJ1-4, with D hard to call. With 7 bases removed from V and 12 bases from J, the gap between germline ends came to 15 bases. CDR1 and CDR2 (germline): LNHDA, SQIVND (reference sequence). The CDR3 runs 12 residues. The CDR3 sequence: CASTGPRMELFF. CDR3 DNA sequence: TGTGCCAGTACAGGACCGAGGATGGAACTGTTTTTT.

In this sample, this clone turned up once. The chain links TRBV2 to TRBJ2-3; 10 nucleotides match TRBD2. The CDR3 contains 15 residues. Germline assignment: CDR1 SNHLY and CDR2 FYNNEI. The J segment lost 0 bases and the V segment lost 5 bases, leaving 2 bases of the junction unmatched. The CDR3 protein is CASSWTSGSTDTQYF. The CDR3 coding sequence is TGTGCCAGCAGTTGGACTAGCGGTAGCACAGATACGCAGTATTTT.

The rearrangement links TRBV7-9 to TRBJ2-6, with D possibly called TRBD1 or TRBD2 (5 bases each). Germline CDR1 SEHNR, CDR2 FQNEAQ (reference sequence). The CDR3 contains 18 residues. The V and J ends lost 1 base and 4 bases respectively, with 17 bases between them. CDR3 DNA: TGTGCCAGCAGCTTAGGGGGGTTCGCGTCAGGCGGGGCCAACGTCCTGACTTTC. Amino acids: CASSLGGFASGGANVLTF. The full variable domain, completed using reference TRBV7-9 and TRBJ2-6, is DTGVSQNPRHKITKRGQNVTFRCDPISEHNRLYWYRQTLGQGPEFLTYFQNEAQLEKSRLLSDRFSAERPKGSFSTLEIQRTEQGDSAMYLCASSLGGFASGGANVLTFGAGSRLTVL.

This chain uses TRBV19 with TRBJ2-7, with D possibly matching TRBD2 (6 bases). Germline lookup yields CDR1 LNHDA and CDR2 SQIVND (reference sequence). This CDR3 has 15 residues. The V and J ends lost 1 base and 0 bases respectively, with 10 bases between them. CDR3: CASSIGRGPSYEQYF. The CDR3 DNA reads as TGTGCCAGTAGTATAGGGCGGGGCCCCTCCTACGAGCAGTACTTC. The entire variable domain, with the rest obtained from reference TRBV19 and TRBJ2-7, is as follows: DGGITQSPKYLFRKEGQNVTLSCEQNLNHDAMYWYRQDPGQGLRLIYYSQIVNDFQKGDIAEGYSVSREKKESFPLTVTSAQKNPTAFYLCASSIGRGPSYEQYFGPGTRLTVT.

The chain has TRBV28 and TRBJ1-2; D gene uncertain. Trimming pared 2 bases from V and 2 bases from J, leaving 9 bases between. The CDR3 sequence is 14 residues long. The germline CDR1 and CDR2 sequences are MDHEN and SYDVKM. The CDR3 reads CASSLRVRNYGYTF. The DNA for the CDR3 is TGTGCCAGCAGTTTAAGGGTTAGGAACTATGGCTACACCTTC.

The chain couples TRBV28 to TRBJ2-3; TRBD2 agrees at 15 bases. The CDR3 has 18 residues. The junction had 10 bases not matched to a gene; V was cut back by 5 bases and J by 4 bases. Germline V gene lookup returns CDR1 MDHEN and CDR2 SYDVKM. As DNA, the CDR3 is TGTGCCAGCAGTCCCGGTCCGGGACTAGCGGGAGGCGCAGATACGCAGTATTTT. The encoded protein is CASSPGPGLAGGADTQYF.

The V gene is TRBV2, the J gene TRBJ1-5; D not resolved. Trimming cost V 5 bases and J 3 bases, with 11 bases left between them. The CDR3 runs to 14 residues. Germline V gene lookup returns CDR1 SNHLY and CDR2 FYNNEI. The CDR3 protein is CASSKGFDNQPQHF. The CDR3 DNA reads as TGTGCCAGCAGTAAAGGGTTTGACAATCAGCCCCAGCATTTT. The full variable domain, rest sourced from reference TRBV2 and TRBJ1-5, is EPEVTQTPSHQVTQMGQEVILRCVPISNHLYFYWYRQILGQKVEFLVSFYNNEISEKSEIFDDQFSVERPDGSNFTLKIRSTKLEDSAMYFCASSKGFDNQPQHFGDGTRLSIL.

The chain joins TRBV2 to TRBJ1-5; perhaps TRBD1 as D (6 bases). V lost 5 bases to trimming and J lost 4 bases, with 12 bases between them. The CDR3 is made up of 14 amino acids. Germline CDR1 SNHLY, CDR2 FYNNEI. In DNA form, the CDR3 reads TGTGCCAGCAGTCGAGACAGGATAAATCAGCCCCAGCATTTT. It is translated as CASSRDRINQPQHF.

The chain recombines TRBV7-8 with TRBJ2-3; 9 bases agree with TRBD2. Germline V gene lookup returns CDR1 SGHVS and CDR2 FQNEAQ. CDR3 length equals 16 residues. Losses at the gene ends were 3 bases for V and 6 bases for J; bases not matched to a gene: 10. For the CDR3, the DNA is TGTGCCAGCAGCTTCCCCATAGCGGGGGCCGGGGATACGCAGTATTTT. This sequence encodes CASSFPIAGAGDTQYF.

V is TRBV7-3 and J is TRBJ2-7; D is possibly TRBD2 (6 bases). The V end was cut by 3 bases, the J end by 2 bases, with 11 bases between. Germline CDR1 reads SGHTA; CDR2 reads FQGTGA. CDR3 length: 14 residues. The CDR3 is CASSLNPGAYEQYF. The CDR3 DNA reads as TGTGCCAGCAGCTTGAACCCGGGAGCCTACGAGCAGTACTTC.

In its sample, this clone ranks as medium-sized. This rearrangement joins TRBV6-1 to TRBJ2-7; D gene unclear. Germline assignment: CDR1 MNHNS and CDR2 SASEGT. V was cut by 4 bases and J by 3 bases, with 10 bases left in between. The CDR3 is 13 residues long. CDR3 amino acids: CASSGWVRYEQYF. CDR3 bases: TGTGCCAGCAGTGGCTGGGTTCGCTACGAGCAGTACTTC.

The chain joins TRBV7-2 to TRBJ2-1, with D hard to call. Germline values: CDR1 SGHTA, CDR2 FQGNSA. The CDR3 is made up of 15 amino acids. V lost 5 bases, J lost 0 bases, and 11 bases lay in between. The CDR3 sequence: CASSRDLSSYNEQFF. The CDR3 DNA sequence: TGTGCCAGCAGCCGTGACCTTAGCTCCTACAATGAGCAGTTCTTC. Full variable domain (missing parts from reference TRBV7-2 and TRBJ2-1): GAGVSQSPSNKVTEKGKDVELRCDPISGHTALYWYRQSLGQGLEFLIYFQGNSAPDKSGLPSDRFSAERTGGSVSTLTIQRTQQEDSAVYLCASSRDLSSYNEQFFGPGTRLTVL.

The chain's CDR3 is CASSTQIYGYTF. DNA for the CDR3: TGTGCCAGTAGTACTCAGATCTATGGCTACACCTTC. The chain carries TRBV19 and TRBJ1-2; D uncertain. Germline V gene data show CDR1 as LNHDA and CDR2 as SQIVND (reference sequence). Trimming stripped 4 bases from V and 4 bases from J, with 7 bases between. The CDR3 spans 12 residues.

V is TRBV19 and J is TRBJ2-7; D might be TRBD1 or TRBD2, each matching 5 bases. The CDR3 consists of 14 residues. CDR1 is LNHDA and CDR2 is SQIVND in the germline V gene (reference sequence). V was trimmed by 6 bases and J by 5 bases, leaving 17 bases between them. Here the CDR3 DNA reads TGTGCCAGTAGCCCTTCCGGGACCGCCCACGAGCAGTACTTC. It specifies CASSPSGTAHEQYF.

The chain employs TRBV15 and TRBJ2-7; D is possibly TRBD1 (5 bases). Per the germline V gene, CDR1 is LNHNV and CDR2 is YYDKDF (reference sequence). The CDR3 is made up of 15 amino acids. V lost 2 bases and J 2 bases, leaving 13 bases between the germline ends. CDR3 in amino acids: CATSRLLDTTYEQYF. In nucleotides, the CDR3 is TGTGCCACCAGCAGACTCTTGGACACTACCTACGAGCAGTACTTC.

The CDR3 nucleotides are TGTGCCAGCACGTCTACAGATACGCAGTATTTT. Protein sequence: CASTSTDTQYF. The J gene is TRBJ2-3, the V gene TRBV7-9; D gene unclear. Germline loops: CDR1 SEHNR, CDR2 FQNEAQ (reference sequence). The CDR3 runs to 11 residues. Deletions cut 7 bases from V and 3 bases from J, with 5 bases between.

The DNA of the CDR3 is TGTGCCAGCAGCTTTGACCTGCGCAGGACCTATGGCTACACCTTC. This gives the protein CASSFDLRRTYGYTF. The rearrangement joins TRBV11-2 to TRBJ1-2; D ambiguous. V lost 3 bases and J lost 4, with 15 bases in between. Germline V gene lookup returns CDR1 SGHAT and CDR2 FQNNGV. The CDR3 is 15 residues long.

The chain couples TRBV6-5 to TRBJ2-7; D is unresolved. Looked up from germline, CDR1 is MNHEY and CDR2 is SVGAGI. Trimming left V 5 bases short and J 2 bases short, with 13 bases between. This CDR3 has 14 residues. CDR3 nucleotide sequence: TGTGCCAGCAGTCGTACCGGACCTCCCTACGAGCAGTACTTC. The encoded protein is CASSRTGPPYEQYF.

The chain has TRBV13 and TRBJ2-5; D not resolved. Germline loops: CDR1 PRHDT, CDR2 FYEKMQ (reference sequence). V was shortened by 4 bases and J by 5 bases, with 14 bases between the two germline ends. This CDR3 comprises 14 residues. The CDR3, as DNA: TGTGCCAGCAGCTACGCGACCGTCGGGGAGACCCAGTACTTC. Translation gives CASSYATVGETQYF. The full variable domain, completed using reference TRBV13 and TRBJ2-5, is AAGVIQSPRHLIKEKRETATLKCYPIPRHDTVYWYQQGPGQDPQFLISFYEKMQSDKGSIPDRFSAQQFSDYHSELNMSSLELGDSALYFCASSYATVGETQYFGPGTRLLVL.

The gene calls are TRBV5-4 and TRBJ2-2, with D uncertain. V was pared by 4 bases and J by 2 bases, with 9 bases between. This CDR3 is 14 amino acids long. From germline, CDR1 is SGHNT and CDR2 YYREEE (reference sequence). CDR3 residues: CASSVGLNTGELFF. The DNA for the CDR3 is TGTGCCAGCAGCGTGGGTCTTAACACCGGGGAGCTGTTTTTT.

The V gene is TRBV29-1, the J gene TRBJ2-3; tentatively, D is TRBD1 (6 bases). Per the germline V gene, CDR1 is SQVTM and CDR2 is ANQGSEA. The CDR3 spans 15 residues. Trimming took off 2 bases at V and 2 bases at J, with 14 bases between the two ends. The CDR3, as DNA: TGCAGCGTTGAAAAGGGACATATGAACACAGATACGCAGTATTTT. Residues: CSVEKGHMNTDTQYF.

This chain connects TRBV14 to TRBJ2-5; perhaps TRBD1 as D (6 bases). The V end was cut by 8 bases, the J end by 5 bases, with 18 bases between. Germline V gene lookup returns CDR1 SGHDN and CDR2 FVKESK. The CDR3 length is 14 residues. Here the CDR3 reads CASAAGARSETQYF. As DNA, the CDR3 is TGTGCCAGCGCAGCAGGGGCCCGGTCGGAGACCCAGTACTTC.

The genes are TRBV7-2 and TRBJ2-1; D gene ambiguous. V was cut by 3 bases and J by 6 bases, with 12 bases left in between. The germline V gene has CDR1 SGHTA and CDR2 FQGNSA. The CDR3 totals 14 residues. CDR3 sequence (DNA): TGTGCCAGCAGCTTCGGCAGATCCCTCAATGAGCAGTTCTTC. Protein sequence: CASSFGRSLNEQFF.